This T cell receptor beta chain emerged from a study of human T cells and chemical hapten exposure. Study in general: Patients had diphenylcyclopropenone applied to the scalp weekly throughout the roughly 22-week study. Cases of alopecia areata, totalis or universalis occurred in a predominantly female patient group. The patch tests put 0.01% DPC on the skin of the upper back and were read 6 days later. Study-wide points: PT1 expanded TCR numbers tracked positively with patch test score.

TCRdb re-derived calls from the RACE reads in MiXCR, one entry per CDR3 protein. The sample contains some 200,000 distinct CDR3 sequences, almost 30% of which appear only once. The time point: pre-sensitization, week 0. Treatment: therapeutic diphenylcyclopropenone sensitization with weekly scalp DPC. V lost 5 bases and J 9 bases, leaving 16 bases between the germline ends. This CDR3 region has 13 residues. CDR1 and CDR2 (germline): ENHRY, SYGVKD. This clonotype occurred a few times. Its antigen is undetermined. Sequenced here: whole blood, sampled in connection with sensitization to the hapten diphenylcyclopropenone (DPC). The rearrangement links TRBV10-3 to TRBJ1-1, with a tentative D call TRBD1 (6 bases). The clonotype comes from a woman in her 30s with alopecia areata. Some clones in this sample may be carry-over from other donors' samples. This chain's CDR3 is CAISRDNHSKAFF. DNA of the CDR3: TGTGCCATCAGTCGGGACAATCACTCCAAAGCTTTCTTT.